Ten or more counts support the clone carrying this T cell receptor beta chain. Its target is not known. Authors of the study amplified TCR beta CDR3 regions from RNA transcripts. When the TCR CDR3 underwent first-round RT-PCR, the HTBI primer set was used. A single record per CDR3 protein comes from TCRdb applying MiXCR to the multiplex PCR reads. The data hold a few hundred thousand distinct CDR3 sequences, with less than 15% observed a single time. With V trimmed by 2 bases and J by 4 bases, 7 bases remained unmatched. This CDR3 has 16 residues. The germline V gene encodes CDR1 MNHEY and CDR2 SMNVEV (reference sequence). The data derive from a study of T cells in Graves' hyperthyroidism and ophthalmopathy. Study-level findings and limits: With a median lead of roughly 6.2 months before onset, the model predicted ophthalmopathy. Most thyroid clonotypes with frequency above 0.001 were detected in blood.

The chain uses TRBV27 and TRBJ2-3, with 9 bases lining up with TRBD2. Source material: blood. The origin of this receptor is a woman aged 18-29 years with Graves' hyperthyroidism. CDR3 DNA sequence: TGTGCCAGCAGTTTACTGGCGGGAGGGCGGGCAGATACGCAGTATTTT. Protein sequence: CASSLLAGGRADTQYF.